Shown below are 28 T cell receptor beta chains from a single sample sequenced in a study of shared clonotypes between healthy human individuals (dated by TCRdb to about 2020). Libraries were made using the immunoSEQ multiplex PCR assay. TCRdb carries this immuneACCESS record with in-frame sequences only. Its versions omit some clonotypes, under half of them owing to an unresolved V gene in the studies checked, with the rest unexplained. This sample is represented by 1.6 million or so clones; approximately 98.5% of them were singletons. The leading ten clones occupy roughly 0.36% of the sample. Sequencing used naive CD4+ T cells sorted from blood. What the cell subset or site label conveys for this sample: CD45RA+ positively selected. The receptors originated from a man aged 25-45 years in good health.

The V and J genes are TRBV11-3 and TRBJ2-1; 10 bases match TRBD2. Germline V gene data show CDR1 as SGHNT and CDR2 as YENEEA. Trimming took 5 bases from V and 5 from J; bases not matched to a gene: 6. This CDR3 comprises 15 residues. CDR3 amino acids: CASSHQLAGHNEQFF. The CDR3, as DNA: TGTGCCAGCAGCCACCAACTAGCGGGGCACAATGAGCAGTTCTTC.

This clone was detected only a few times. The rearrangement links TRBV7-9 to TRBJ2-5; TRBD2 agrees at 11 bases. This CDR3 region has 14 residues. Trimming removed 6 bases from V and 5 bases from J; junction bases left unmatched: 5. Looked up from germline, CDR1 is SEHNR and CDR2 is FQNEAQ (reference sequence). The CDR3 protein is CASRGRTSGETQYF. The CDR3 bases are TGTGCCAGCAGAGGAAGGACTAGCGGGGAGACCCAGTACTTC.

Note on this clone: The junction differs from germline at one of its ends, possibly a read error. The chain uses TRBV7-7 and TRBJ2-5; D is unresolved. Per the germline V gene, CDR1 is SSHAT and CDR2 is FNYEAQ (reference sequence). The CDR3 has 13 residues. The CDR3 loop reads CASSPRRKETQYF. Written as DNA, the CDR3 is TGTGCTAGCAGCCCCAGACGCAAAGAGACCCAGTACTTC.

Only one count was recorded for this clone. The chain uses TRBV11-2 and TRBJ2-2; weak D call: TRBD2 (6 bases). V lost 3 bases, J lost 1 base, and 21 bases lay in between. CDR1 and CDR2 from the germline V gene are SGHAT and FQNNGV. This CDR3 region has 19 residues. CDR3 loop: CASSLIKNRDLKNTGELFF. CDR3 sequence (DNA): TGTGCCAGCAGCTTGATTAAAAACCGGGACTTAAAGAACACCGGGGAGCTGTTTTTT.

This clone was recorded only once. J is TRBJ1-2 and V is TRBV6-1; TRBD1 is a possible D gene (5 bases). The CDR3 has 13 amino acids. V was cut by 7 bases and J by 2 bases, with 11 bases left in between. Germline V gene data show CDR1 as MNHNS and CDR2 as SASEGT. CDR3 sequence reads: CASTGRANYGYTF. The CDR3 DNA sequence: TGTGCCAGCACGGGCAGGGCCAACTATGGCTACACCTTC.

This chain joins TRBV19 and TRBJ1-1, with a tentative D call TRBD1 (5 bases). The V gene's germline CDR1 is LNHDA and CDR2 SQIVND (reference sequence). V gave up 2 bases and J gave up 5 bases, with 15 bases separating them. The CDR3 extends over 15 amino acids. CDR3 sequence reads: CASSINSGGATEAFF. The CDR3 region has the DNA TGTGCCAGTAGTATAAACTCAGGAGGGGCTACTGAAGCTTTCTTT.

This chain uses TRBV19 with TRBJ2-7; D uncertain. This CDR3 region has 13 residues. The ends were cut back, 3 bases at V and 2 bases at J, with 8 bases in the middle. Germline CDR1 and CDR2: LNHDA and SQIVND (reference sequence). CDR3 sequence reads: CASSIAHTYEQYF. CDR3 DNA: TGTGCCAGTAGTATCGCCCATACCTACGAGCAGTACTTC.

This CDR3 reads CASSFYGSSYNEQFF. CDR3 nucleotides: TGTGCCAGCAGCTTTTACGGGAGCTCCTACAATGAGCAGTTCTTC. V usage is TRBV11-2 and J usage is TRBJ2-1; tentatively, D is TRBD2 (6 bases). Per the germline V gene, CDR1 is SGHAT and CDR2 is FQNNGV. This CDR3 is built from 15 residues. V shed 3 bases and J shed 0 bases, with 9 bases lying between them.

This sequence joins TRBV6-4 and TRBJ2-2; TRBD1 matches at 7 bases. This CDR3 is built from 14 residues. The V gene's germline CDR1 is MRHNA and CDR2 SNTAGT. Trimming at V came to 6 bases and at J to 5 bases, leaving 6 bases not matched to a gene. The CDR3 DNA reads as TGTGCCAGCAGGGTCAACAGGGGTACCGGGGAGCTGTTTTTT. Its translation: CASRVNRGTGELFF.

The chain uses TRBV11-3 and TRBJ2-1; TRBD2 matches 8 bases. Germline assignment: CDR1 SGHNT and CDR2 YENEEA. The junction had 4 bases not matched to a gene; V was cut back by 3 bases and J by 9 bases. The CDR3 loop spans 13 amino acids. CDR3 coding DNA: TGTGCCAGCAGCTTCCGGGGGGGTACTGAGCAGTTCTTC. Amino acids: CASSFRGGTEQFF.

The rearrangement links TRBV11-2 to TRBJ2-2; D uncertain. The V gene lost 5 bases and the J gene lost 4 bases, with 17 bases spanning the gap. This CDR3 is 16 amino acids long. Germline CDR1 and CDR2: SGHAT and FQNNGV. CDR3 sequence (DNA): TGTGCCAGCAGCCAGACCCTCCCCGGCGGCACCGGGGAGCTGTTTTTT. Amino acid sequence: CASSQTLPGGTGELFF.

The J gene is TRBJ2-1, the V gene TRBV18, with D possibly TRBD2 on 5 matching bases. From germline, CDR1 is KGHSH and CDR2 LQKENI. The CDR3 totals 15 residues. Trimming pared 3 bases from V and 8 bases from J, leaving 17 bases between. The CDR3 DNA follows: TGTGCCAGCTCACCGGACTTACGGAACGTCCATGAGCAGTTCTTC. Amino acid sequence: CASSPDLRNVHEQFF.

This sequence joins TRBV18 and TRBJ2-5, with 9 bases fitting TRBD1. J gave up 3 bases and V 1 base, and 3 bases lay outside the gene matches. The CDR3 consists of 15 residues. The germline V gene encodes CDR1 KGHSH and CDR2 LQKENI. The CDR3 sequence is CASSPRTGDEETQYF. CDR3 nucleotides: TGTGCCAGCTCACCACGGACAGGGGATGAAGAGACCCAGTACTTC. Combining the CDR3 with reference TRBV18 and TRBJ2-5 gives the whole variable domain NAGVMQNPRHLVRRRGQEARLRCSPMKGHSHVYWYRQLPEEGLKFMVYLQKENIIDESGMPKERFSAEFPKEGPSILRIQQVVRGDSAAYFCASSPRTGDEETQYFGPGTRLLVL.

V is TRBV7-9 and J is TRBJ2-1, with D unclear. Germline assignment: CDR1 SEHNR and CDR2 FQNEAQ (reference sequence). V lost 1 base and J 9 bases, leaving 16 bases between the germline ends. The CDR3 consists of 15 residues. CDR3 nucleotide sequence: TGTGCCAGCAGCTTAGGCAACCCCCACGACGGTGAGCAGTTCTTC. It is translated as CASSLGNPHDGEQFF. The variable domain in full, completed from reference TRBV7-9 and TRBJ2-1, reads DTGVSQNPRHKITKRGQNVTFRCDPISEHNRLYWYRQTLGQGPEFLTYFQNEAQLEKSRLLSDRFSAERPKGSFSTLEIQRTEQGDSAMYLCASSLGNPHDGEQFFGPGTRLTVL.

The DNA for the CDR3 is TGTGCCAGCAGCCAGGGACGGAACACCGGGGAGCTGTTTTTT. This gives the protein CASSQGRNTGELFF. The chain combines TRBV7-3 with TRBJ2-2; D may correspond to TRBD1 or TRBD2 (5 bases each). The CDR3 has 14 residues. V lost 5 bases and J 1 base, leaving 8 bases between the germline ends. CDR1 and CDR2 (germline): SGHTA, FQGTGA.

CDR3 DNA: TGTGCCAGCAGTTTACCGCTAGCGGGAGGCTACGAGCAGTACTTC. This gives the protein CASSLPLAGGYEQYF. The chain employs TRBV28 and TRBJ2-7; the match to TRBD2 covers 11 bases. Germline V gene data show CDR1 as MDHEN and CDR2 as SYDVKM. This CDR3 has 15 residues. With V trimmed by 2 bases and J by 3 bases, 3 bases remained unmatched.

In nucleotides, the CDR3 is TGTGCCAGCAGTGGGTCTGCGGGAGGGTGGGAGACCCAGTACTTC. It yields the protein CASSGSAGGWETQYF. The rearrangement uses TRBV2 and TRBJ2-5; 9 bases line up with TRBD2. Per germline, CDR1 SNHLY and CDR2 FYNNEI. This CDR3 region has 15 residues. Losses at the gene ends were 4 bases for V and 5 bases for J; bases not matched to a gene: 8.

The rearrangement uses TRBV7-3 and TRBJ2-1; possible D gene TRBD1, 6 bases. This CDR3 spans 12 amino acids. CDR1 and CDR2 from the germline V gene are SGHTA and FQGTGA. V was clipped by 3 bases and J by 10 bases, with 10 bases between them. In nucleotides, the CDR3 is TGTGCCAGCAGCTTCACAGGGCGAGAGCAGTTCTTC. It encodes CASSFTGREQFF.

The V call is TRBV27, the J call TRBJ2-3, with D unclear. The germline V gene encodes CDR1 MNHEY and CDR2 SMNVEV (reference sequence). This CDR3 has 14 residues. V gave up 2 bases and J gave up 3 bases, with 9 bases separating them. The CDR3 DNA reads TGTGCCAGCAGTTTAAGTTTGGCTACAGATACGCAGTATTTT. This encodes CASSLSLATDTQYF.

With respect to this clone: This same CDR3 is encoded by further DNA sequences in the sample. The chain uses TRBV6-1 and TRBJ1-5; no clear D. Germline V gene lookup returns CDR1 MNHNS and CDR2 SASEGT. V shed 6 bases and J shed 4 bases, with 4 bases lying between them. The CDR3 is made up of 11 amino acids. CDR3 residues: CASSGNQPQHF. The CDR3 DNA sequence: TGTGCCAGCAGCGGTAATCAGCCCCAGCATTTT.

This rearrangement joins TRBV27 to TRBJ2-2; D remains unclear. The V gene lost 6 bases and the J gene lost 4 bases, with 9 bases spanning the gap. This CDR3 region has 13 residues. The germline V gene encodes CDR1 MNHEY and CDR2 SMNVEV (reference sequence). The CDR3 loop reads CASSMTLTGELFF. The CDR3 coding sequence is TGTGCCAGCAGCATGACCCTCACCGGGGAGCTGTTTTTT.

J is TRBJ1-1 and V is TRBV12-5, with D perhaps matching TRBD1 (5 bases). Deletions cut 5 bases from V and 5 bases from J, with 15 bases between. CDR3 size: 14 residues. Germline V gives CDR1 LGHNT, CDR2 FRNRAP. The CDR3 reads CASGLNAGGTEAFF. CDR3 nucleotide sequence: TGTGCTAGTGGTCTTAACGCCGGGGGGACTGAAGCTTTCTTT.

The V gene is TRBV10-3, the J gene TRBJ2-1; possible D gene TRBD1, 6 bases. In germline, CDR1 is ENHRY, CDR2 SYGVKD. The CDR3 length is 14 residues. V was pared by 3 bases and J by 12 bases, with 18 bases between. This CDR3 reads CAISEMQGPPGQFF. In nucleotides, the CDR3 is TGTGCCATCAGTGAAATGCAGGGGCCGCCGGGGCAGTTCTTC.

The V and J genes are TRBV7-3 and TRBJ2-2; D is unresolved. Trimming stripped 4 bases from V and 4 bases from J, with 7 bases between. Germline V gives CDR1 SGHTA, CDR2 FQGTGA. The CDR3 totals 13 residues. This CDR3 is CASSSPRTGELFF. In nucleotides, the CDR3 is TGTGCCAGCAGCTCCCCACGCACCGGGGAGCTGTTTTTT.

The chain carries TRBV7-8 and TRBJ2-7, with 10 nucleotides matching TRBD2. The germline gives CDR1 SGHVS, CDR2 FQNEAQ. V dropped 3 bases and J dropped 4; count of bases not matched to a gene: 6. CDR3 length: 15 residues. The DNA of the CDR3 is TGTGCCAGCAGCTTCGGGACTAGCGAGTTGTACGAGCAGTACTTC. Amino acid sequence: CASSFGTSELYEQYF. Using reference TRBV7-8 and TRBJ2-7 for the parts outside the CDR3, the full variable domain is GAGVSQSPRYKVAKRGQDVALRCDPISGHVSLFWYQQALGQGPEFLTYFQNEAQLDKSGLPSDRFFAERPEGSVSTLKIQRTQQEDSAVYLCASSFGTSELYEQYFGPGTRLTVT.

This clone appeared a single time. This chain joins TRBV27 and TRBJ2-2; the D gene is possibly TRBD2 (5 bases). Trimming took off 1 base at V and 4 bases at J, with 10 bases between the two ends. Germline V gene sequence: CDR1 MNHEY, CDR2 SMNVEV (reference sequence). The CDR3 contains 15 residues. The CDR3 is CASSLFRAGTGELFF. The CDR3 DNA sequence: TGTGCCAGCAGTTTATTCCGGGCGGGCACCGGGGAGCTGTTTTTT.

The chain recombines TRBV25-1 with TRBJ2-1; D gene unclear. Per the germline V gene, CDR1 is MGHDK and CDR2 is SYGVNS. Trimming shortened V by 2 bases and J by 5 bases, and 4 bases separated the two germline ends. CDR3 length: 12 amino acids. CDR3 DNA: TGTGCCAGCAGTGAAAGGAACAATGAGCAGTTCTTC. Its protein is CASSERNNEQFF.

The chain is built from TRBV19 and TRBJ1-2, with D perhaps TRBD1 (5 bases). Looked up from germline, CDR1 is LNHDA and CDR2 is SQIVND (reference sequence). Trimming stripped 3 bases from V and 2 bases from J, with 10 bases between. This CDR3 comprises 14 residues. CDR3 residues: CASSMTVVNYGYTF. DNA of the CDR3: TGTGCCAGTAGTATGACAGTGGTGAACTATGGCTACACCTTC.